The clone carrying this TCR beta chain was counted only a few times. The antigen is undetermined. This sample includes further DNA sequences coding for the same CDR3. CDR1 is SNHLY and CDR2 is FYNNEI in the germline V gene. The CDR3 extends over 14 amino acids. Unmatched junction bases numbered 2, after V lost 4 bases and J lost 4 bases. This record comes from a study of shared clonotypes between healthy human individuals. The method was immunoSEQ multiplex PCR; TCRdb's version includes in-frame clones alone and lacks a portion of them. Here the sample spans roughly 2.6 million clones, over 85% being singletons. Findings and limits, study-wide: Depth was large, yet rarefaction showed that sorted-subset sequencing was incomplete. Clonotypes shared by all four sorted-subset donors had higher generation probabilities than non-shared clonotypes.

V gene TRBV2 combines with J gene TRBJ1-5; 9 bases line up with TRBD1. Material for sequencing was naive CD4+ T cells sorted from blood. As for subset: CD45RA+ positively selected. This sequence originates from a man between 18 and 29 years old in good health. This chain's CDR3 is CASSVGQGNQPQHF. The CDR3 nucleotides are TGTGCCAGCAGTGTTGGACAGGGGAATCAGCCCCAGCATTTT.